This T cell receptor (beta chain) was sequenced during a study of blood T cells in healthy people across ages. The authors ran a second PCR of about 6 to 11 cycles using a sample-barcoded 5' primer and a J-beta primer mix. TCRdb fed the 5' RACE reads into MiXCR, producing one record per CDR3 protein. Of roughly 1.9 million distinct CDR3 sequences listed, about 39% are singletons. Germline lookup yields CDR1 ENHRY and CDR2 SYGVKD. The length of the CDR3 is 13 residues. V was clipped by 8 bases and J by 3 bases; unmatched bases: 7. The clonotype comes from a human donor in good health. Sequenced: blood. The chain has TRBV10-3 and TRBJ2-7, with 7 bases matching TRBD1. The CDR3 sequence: CAIAIGTVYEQYF. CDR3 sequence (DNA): TGTGCCATCGCTATCGGGACAGTCTACGAGCAGTACTTC.